Presented here are 32 T cell receptor beta chains from one specimen sequenced in a study of T cell changes during pregnancy in multiple sclerosis. Method: immunoSEQ multiplex PCR; TCRdb's copy keeps in-frame clones and lacks some. The sample lists tens of thousands of clones; about 92% were seen once. The input for sequencing was CD4+ T cells from peripheral blood mononuclear cells, taken before pregnancy. The source is a female donor with multiple sclerosis, enrolled in a pregnancy study.

V gene TRBV5-1 combines with J gene TRBJ1-6; 12 bases are shared with TRBD1. Germline V gene data show CDR1 as SGHRS and CDR2 as YFSETQ. V gave up 4 bases and J gave up 0 bases; unmatched junction bases: 8. This CDR3 is 19 amino acids long. The CDR3 loop is CASSEGQGAMSSYNSPLHF. The CDR3 DNA sequence: TGCGCCAGCAGCGAGGGACAGGGGGCCATGAGCTCCTATAATTCACCCCTCCACTTT.

The gene calls are TRBV30 and TRBJ1-4; the D gene is possibly TRBD1 (6 bases). The CDR3 runs to 14 residues. V was cut by 2 bases and J by 8 bases, with 15 bases left in between. Germline CDR1 and CDR2: GTSNPN and SVGIG (reference sequence). CDR3 sequence reads: CAWSHTGSREKLFF. CDR3 nucleotides: TGTGCCTGGAGTCATACAGGGTCGCGGGAAAAACTGTTTTTT.

CDR3 loop: CASSGVAGGEETQYF. The CDR3 region has the DNA TGTGCCAGTAGTGGGGTAGCGGGAGGTGAAGAGACCCAGTACTTC. V and J are TRBV19 and TRBJ2-5; TRBD2 agrees at 10 bases. With 5 bases clipped from V and 3 bases from J, the junction kept 6 bases outside the gene matches. The V gene's germline CDR1 is LNHDA and CDR2 SQIVND (reference sequence). The CDR3 is 15 residues long.

This chain connects TRBV29-1 to TRBJ2-3; D unclear. This CDR3 comprises 14 residues. V lost 4 bases and J lost 1, with 12 bases in between. Germline CDR1 and CDR2: SQVTM and ANQGSEA. CDR3: CSVASLIGTDTQYF. CDR3 nucleotide sequence: TGCAGCGTTGCTTCCCTAATAGGCACAGATACGCAGTATTTT.

The rearrangement joins TRBV19 to TRBJ2-7, with 11 bases lining up with TRBD2. Germline CDR1 reads LNHDA; CDR2 reads SQIVND (reference sequence). V was clipped by 8 bases and J by 4 bases; unmatched bases: 10. This CDR3 spans 15 amino acids. This chain's CDR3 is CASRDTTSGVYEQYF. For the CDR3, the DNA is TGTGCCAGTCGCGATACGACTAGCGGGGTTTACGAGCAGTACTTC.

The chain joins TRBV30 to TRBJ1-2; D not certain. Germline CDR1 is GTSNPN and CDR2 is SVGIG (reference sequence). The CDR3 has 14 residues. The V gene lost 0 bases and the J gene lost 4 bases, with 12 bases spanning the gap. CDR3 nucleotides: TGTGCCTGGAGTGTTGGAGGGTGGTTCTATGGCTACACCTTC. It translates to CAWSVGGWFYGYTF. Supplemented by reference TRBV30 and TRBJ1-2, the full variable domain reads SQTIHQWPATLVQPVGSPLSLECTVEGTSNPNLYWYRQAAGRGLQLLFYSVGIGQISSEVPQNLSASRPQDRQFILSSKKLLLSDSGFYLCAWSVGGWFYGYTFGSGTRLTVV.

This sequence joins TRBV9 and TRBJ2-7; a weak D match, TRBD1 (6 bases). The V gene's germline CDR1 is SGDLS and CDR2 YYNGEE. V lost 2 bases and J lost 6, with 18 bases in between. This CDR3 contains 15 residues. The CDR3 loop is CASSVTGGPEGEQYF. The CDR3 nucleotides read TGTGCCAGCAGCGTTACTGGGGGCCCCGAGGGCGAGCAGTACTTC.

The chain combines TRBV9 with TRBJ1-1; a possible D gene is TRBD1 (6 bases). Deletions cut 2 bases from V and 0 bases from J, with 11 bases between. Per germline, CDR1 SGDLS and CDR2 YYNGEE. The CDR3 has 15 residues. The CDR3 region is CASSVGQGMNTEAFF. CDR3 nucleotides: TGTGCCAGCAGCGTGGGGCAGGGGATGAACACTGAAGCTTTCTTT.

Written as DNA, the CDR3 is TGTGCCAGCAGTTTCGACAGGGGGGGAACTAATGAAAAACTGTTTTTT. Its protein is CASSFDRGGTNEKLFF. The genes are TRBV6-5 and TRBJ1-4; the match to TRBD1 covers 9 bases. The ends lost 4 bases at V and 1 base at J; junction bases unmatched: 4. The CDR3 spans 16 residues. The V gene's germline CDR1 is MNHEY and CDR2 SVGAGI.

V and J are TRBV7-3 and TRBJ2-2, with D perhaps matching TRBD1 (6 bases). The germline V gene encodes CDR1 SGHTA and CDR2 FQGTGA. Trimming pared 3 bases from V and 7 bases from J, leaving 12 bases between. CDR3 length: 14 amino acids. The CDR3 region has the DNA TGTGCCAGCAGCTTTACAGGGTTCGGCGGGGAGCTGTTTTTT. It translates to CASSFTGFGGELFF.

The chain carries TRBV30 and TRBJ2-2; D is undetermined. Germline lookup yields CDR1 GTSNPN and CDR2 SVGIG (reference sequence). This CDR3 is built from 12 residues. V was pared by 0 bases and J by 6 bases, with 5 bases between. CDR3 sequence (DNA): TGTGCCTGGAGTGTCCCTCCCGGGGAGCTGTTTTTT. It is translated as CAWSVPPGELFF. Full variable domain (missing parts from reference TRBV30 and TRBJ2-2): SQTIHQWPATLVQPVGSPLSLECTVEGTSNPNLYWYRQAAGRGLQLLFYSVGIGQISSEVPQNLSASRPQDRQFILSSKKLLLSDSGFYLCAWSVPPGELFFGEGSRLTVL.

V usage is TRBV9 and J usage is TRBJ2-5, with TRBD2 matching 7 bases. This CDR3 contains 16 residues. The germline gives CDR1 SGDLS, CDR2 YYNGEE. The V segment lost 2 bases and the J segment 1 base; nucleotides outside the gene matches: 8. The CDR3, as DNA: TGTGCCAGCAGCGTTGCCCCCCTAGCGGCCCAAGAGACCCAGTACTTC. As protein: CASSVAPLAAQETQYF.

The chain employs TRBV5-4 and TRBJ2-3; 7 bases are a match to TRBD2. This CDR3 spans 12 amino acids. V trimming: 7 bases; J trimming: 4 bases; junction bases outside the gene matches: 3. CDR1 and CDR2 (germline): SGHNT, YYREEE (reference sequence). CDR3 bases: TGTGCCAGCGGGGGGGACGCAGATACGCAGTATTTT. The encoded protein is CASGGDADTQYF.

This chain's CDR3 is CASSDSLLNTEAFF. The CDR3 DNA reads TGTGCCAGCAGTGACAGTCTCCTGAACACTGAAGCTTTCTTT. The rearrangement links TRBV6-1 to TRBJ1-1; D is uncertain. V was trimmed by 3 bases and J by 0 bases, leaving 8 bases between them. The CDR3 is made up of 14 amino acids. The V gene's germline CDR1 is MNHNS and CDR2 SASEGT.

This rearrangement joins TRBV5-4 to TRBJ2-5; D not certain. V gave up 4 bases and J gave up 4 bases, with 20 bases separating them. There are 16 residues in the CDR3. Germline V gene data show CDR1 as SGHNT and CDR2 as YYREEE (reference sequence). The CDR3 is CASSPTVSSYLETQYF. For the CDR3, the DNA is TGTGCCAGCAGCCCCACGGTATCCTCGTACCTAGAGACCCAGTACTTC.

The chain employs TRBV10-2 and TRBJ1-4; a possible D gene is TRBD1 (6 bases). Per the germline V gene, CDR1 is WSHSY and CDR2 is SAAADI. This CDR3 comprises 14 residues. Trimming pared 6 bases from V and 3 bases from J, leaving 11 bases between. This chain's CDR3 is CASRSQGANEKLFF. For the CDR3, the DNA is TGCGCCAGCAGGTCACAGGGAGCTAATGAAAAACTGTTTTTT.

The chain joins TRBV6-5 to TRBJ1-6; D ambiguous. From germline, CDR1 is MNHEY and CDR2 SVGAGI. Trimming pared 7 bases from V and 7 bases from J, leaving 17 bases between. The CDR3 contains 15 residues. The CDR3: CASTRPGKRNSPLHF. The CDR3 region has the DNA TGTGCCAGCACCCGGCCGGGGAAGAGGAATTCACCCCTCCACTTT.

The chain is built from TRBV30 and TRBJ2-1, with 8 bases matching TRBD2. The CDR3 is made up of 12 amino acids. CDR1 GTSNPN and CDR2 SVGIG come from the germline V gene (reference sequence). The V segment lost 3 bases and the J segment 14 bases; nucleotides outside the gene matches: 9. CDR3 in DNA: TGTGCCTGGAGCGAGACTAGCGAGAAGAAGTTCTTC. It specifies CAWSETSEKKFF.

The chain has TRBV7-9 and TRBJ2-1, with D tentatively TRBD2 (7 bases). The ends were cut back, 1 base at V and 5 bases at J, with 12 bases in the middle. Germline lookup yields CDR1 SEHNR and CDR2 FQNEAQ (reference sequence). This CDR3 has 15 residues. The CDR3 spells CASSLGGLADNEQFF. Here the CDR3 DNA reads TGTGCCAGCAGCTTAGGGGGGCTAGCGGACAATGAGCAGTTCTTC.

This clone was seen only a few times. The DNA of the CDR3 is TGTGCCAGCAGTGCGATTCAAGAGGGTGAGCAGTTCTTC. Its translation is CASSAIQEGEQFF. This chain joins TRBV6-1 and TRBJ2-1, with D possibly matching TRBD2 (5 bases). Deletions cut 4 bases from V and 9 bases from J, with 13 bases between. The CDR3 contains 13 residues. Germline CDR1 MNHNS, CDR2 SASEGT.

V usage is TRBV6-5 and J usage is TRBJ2-1; D might be TRBD2 (7 bases). Germline values: CDR1 MNHEY, CDR2 SVGAGI. The V end was cut by 5 bases, the J end by 3 bases, with 14 bases between. This CDR3 spans 15 amino acids. The CDR3 protein is CASSGGAKYYNEQFF. CDR3 bases: TGTGCCAGCAGTGGGGGGGCCAAGTACTACAATGAGCAGTTCTTC.

This clone was recorded only once. This chain joins TRBV11-2 and TRBJ2-2; D might be TRBD2 (6 bases). The ends were cut back, 5 bases at V and 3 bases at J, with 16 bases in the middle. Per the germline V gene, CDR1 is SGHAT and CDR2 is FQNNGV. This CDR3 has 16 amino acids. CDR3 sequence (DNA): TGTGCCAGCAGCCCTCCCGGGAGAGGGGACACCGGGGAGCTGTTTTTT. Residues: CASSPPGRGDTGELFF.

The V call is TRBV7-3, the J call TRBJ2-7, with TRBD1 identical over 7 bases. Germline CDR1 SGHTA, CDR2 FQGTGA. V trimming: 3 bases; J trimming: 5 bases; junction bases outside the gene matches: 7. This CDR3 is built from 14 residues. Written as DNA, the CDR3 is TGTGCCAGCAGCTTGTACAGGGGTGACCACGAGCAGTACTTC. It codes for CASSLYRGDHEQYF.

The chain uses TRBV6-1 and TRBJ2-5; possibly TRBD2 for D (5 bases). V was pared by 7 bases and J by 1 base, with 7 bases between. The germline V gene encodes CDR1 MNHNS and CDR2 SASEGT. The CDR3 extends over 12 amino acids. CDR3 residues: CASTGSQETQYF. The CDR3 region has the DNA TGTGCCAGCACGGGGAGCCAAGAGACCCAGTACTTC.

This chain links TRBV5-4 with TRBJ2-2, with D possibly being TRBD1 (7 bases). Trimming stripped 0 bases from V and 7 bases from J, with 16 bases between. The CDR3 has 16 amino acids. Germline CDR1 SGHNT, CDR2 YYREEE (reference sequence). The CDR3 here is CASSLAEGALGGELFF. The CDR3 bases are TGTGCCAGCAGCTTGGCGGAGGGGGCGCTGGGCGGGGAGCTGTTTTTT.

In DNA, the CDR3 is TGTGCCAGCAGTTACAGGGGGGGGGCTACCGGGGAGCTGTTTTTT. Its translation is CASSYRGGATGELFF. The chain employs TRBV6-6 and TRBJ2-2, with D possibly TRBD2 on 7 matching bases. CDR3 size: 15 residues. Looked up from germline, CDR1 is MNHNY and CDR2 is SVGAGI (reference sequence). Deletions cut 2 bases from V and 5 bases from J, with 12 bases between.

V and J are TRBV7-9 and TRBJ1-2, with D possibly being TRBD1 (6 bases). This CDR3 is 16 amino acids long. Germline values: CDR1 SEHNR, CDR2 FQNEAQ (reference sequence). The ends were cut back, 5 bases at V and 4 bases at J, with 20 bases in the middle. The CDR3 reads CASSLKGGTTPYGYTF. For the CDR3, the DNA is TGTGCCAGCAGCCTGAAGGGGGGGACCACTCCCTATGGCTACACCTTC.

In DNA, the CDR3 is TGTGCCAGCAGACGACAGGGGGCGAGCAATCAGCCCCAGCATTTT. Translated: CASRRQGASNQPQHF. The rearrangement uses TRBV28 and TRBJ1-5; 10 nucleotides match TRBD1. This CDR3 comprises 15 residues. Germline loops: CDR1 MDHEN, CDR2 SYDVKM. Trimming at V came to 6 bases and at J to 1 base, leaving 3 bases not matched to a gene.

The V and J genes are TRBV6-1 and TRBJ1-6, with D possibly matching TRBD1 (5 bases). Germline V gives CDR1 MNHNS, CDR2 SASEGT. The V and J ends lost 4 bases and 7 bases respectively, with 17 bases between them. The CDR3 length is 16 residues. CDR3 nucleotides: TGTGCCAGCAGTGTTTCCGCCGGGACTCCCAATTCACCCCTCCACTTT. Amino acids: CASSVSAGTPNSPLHF.

The rearrangement joins TRBV28 to TRBJ1-1; the D is unclear. The CDR3 length is 17 residues. The V and J ends lost 2 bases and 0 bases respectively, with 16 bases between them. Germline CDR1 MDHEN, CDR2 SYDVKM. CDR3 nucleotide sequence: TGTGCCAGCAGTTTAAAAGGACTCCGATCGGTGAACACTGAAGCTTTCTTT. Its protein is CASSLKGLRSVNTEAFF.

A remark on this clone: In the same sample, other DNA sequences code for this CDR3. This chain joins TRBV6-1 and TRBJ1-2; 7 bases match TRBD1. The CDR3 totals 13 residues. V was pared by 2 bases and J by 4 bases, with 1 base of the junction left unmatched. Germline CDR1 is MNHNS and CDR2 is SASEGT. CDR3 amino acids: CASSETGVYGYTF. The CDR3 DNA sequence: TGTGCCAGCAGTGAAACAGGGGTCTATGGCTACACCTTC.

V usage is TRBV5-4 and J usage is TRBJ1-2; TRBD1 matches at 8 bases. The CDR3 runs to 13 residues. J gave up 3 bases and V 3 bases, and 1 base lay outside the gene matches. Germline CDR1 reads SGHNT; CDR2 reads YYREEE (reference sequence). DNA of the CDR3: TGTGCCAGCAGCTCGGACAGGGACTATGGCTACACCTTC. Amino acids: CASSSDRDYGYTF.